Each of the 21 T cell receptor beta chains below was sequenced from the same sample in a study of blood T cell repertoires in COVID-19. TCRdb's table, derived via immunoSEQ multiplex PCR, lists solely in-frame clones and lacks some. Of hundreds of thousands of clones listed, roughly 85% are singletons. The sequencing sample was made of PBMCs or T cells enriched from blood (not recorded which). The receptors originated from a woman between 45 and 60 years old who had recovered from COVID-19.

This clone was seen only a few times. This chain connects TRBV7-9 to TRBJ1-6; D is unclear. The CDR3 has 12 amino acids. V dropped 3 bases and J dropped 10 bases, with 7 bases sitting between them. CDR1 and CDR2 from the germline V gene are SEHNR and FQNEAQ (reference sequence). The CDR3 coding sequence is TGTGCCAGCAGCTTGGGAGAATCACCCCTCCACTTT. It is translated as CASSLGESPLHF. Drawing the rest from reference TRBV7-9 and TRBJ1-6, the complete variable domain is DTGVSQNPRHKITKRGQNVTFRCDPISEHNRLYWYRQTLGQGPEFLTYFQNEAQLEKSRLLSDRFSAERPKGSFSTLEIQRTEQGDSAMYLCASSLGESPLHFGNGTRLTVT.

This chain links TRBV4-1 with TRBJ1-1; D gene ambiguous. The CDR3 runs 13 residues. V lost 2 bases, J lost 7 bases, and 11 bases lay in between. Germline assignment: CDR1 MGHRA and CDR2 YSYEKL. DNA for the CDR3: TGCGCCAGCAGCCAACGAGGGCCGGATGAAGCTTTCTTT. Its protein product is CASSQRGPDEAFF.

The gene calls are TRBV19 and TRBJ1-6; 7 bases are a match to TRBD1. This CDR3 spans 14 amino acids. The germline CDR1 and CDR2 sequences are LNHDA and SQIVND (reference sequence). Unmatched junction bases numbered 4, after V lost 4 bases and J lost 7 bases. The CDR3 DNA reads TGTGCCAGTAGTACCCGGGACAGAAATTCACCCCTCCACTTT. Amino acid sequence: CASSTRDRNSPLHF. Full variable domain (remainder filled in from reference TRBV19 and TRBJ1-6): DGGITQSPKYLFRKEGQNVTLSCEQNLNHDAMYWYRQDPGQGLRLIYYSQIVNDFQKGDIAEGYSVSREKKESFPLTVTSAQKNPTAFYLCASSTRDRNSPLHFGNGTRLTVT.

The gene calls are TRBV24-1 and TRBJ1-5, with 8 nucleotides matching TRBD1. This CDR3 region has 16 residues. The V segment lost 4 bases and the J segment 0 bases; nucleotides outside the gene matches: 4. The germline gives CDR1 KGHDR, CDR2 SFDVKD. This CDR3 is CATSETGGGSNQPQHF. The CDR3 region has the DNA TGTGCCACCAGTGAAACAGGGGGAGGTAGCAATCAGCCCCAGCATTTT.

This clone has only a few counts. The chain carries TRBV5-1 and TRBJ1-2, with 10 bases lining up with TRBD1. Losses at the gene ends were 4 bases for V and 8 bases for J; bases not matched to a gene: 5. Germline V gene sequence: CDR1 SGHRS, CDR2 YFSETQ. This CDR3 is built from 13 residues. This CDR3 reads CASSGGQGDGYTF. In nucleotides, the CDR3 is TGCGCCAGCAGCGGTGGACAGGGGGACGGCTACACCTTC.

This chain links TRBV6-5 with TRBJ1-6; 8 bases are a match to TRBD1. From germline, CDR1 is MNHEY and CDR2 SVGAGI. Losses at the gene ends were 5 bases for V and 7 bases for J; bases not matched to a gene: 7. The CDR3 spans 15 residues. The CDR3 nucleotides read TGTGCCAGCAGTCGTCGGACAGGGTGGAATTCACCCCTCCACTTT. It yields the protein CASSRRTGWNSPLHF.

V and J are TRBV2 and TRBJ2-7, with D maybe TRBD2 (6 bases). V dropped 5 bases and J dropped 3 bases, with 14 bases sitting between them. This CDR3 is 14 amino acids long. Germline V CDR1 and CDR2: SNHLY, FYNNEI. The CDR3 region has the DNA TGTGCCAGCAGTTATTTAGGGAGGAGCTACGAGCAGTACTTC. It specifies CASSYLGRSYEQYF.

A remark on this clone: Other DNA sequences of this sample code for an identical CDR3. The chain carries TRBV3-1 (or the pseudogene TRBV3-2) and TRBJ2-2; TRBD1 aligns across 7 bases. Germline trimming cut 3 bases from V and 1 base from J; bases unmatched to any gene: 5. The CDR3 totals 16 residues. The V gene's germline CDR1 is LGHDT and CDR2 YNNKEL (reference sequence). The CDR3 DNA sequence: TGTGCCAGCAGCCAGCCCCGGGACAGGAACACCGGGGAGCTGTTTTTT. This translates into CASSQPRDRNTGELFF.

The chain joins TRBV7-2 to TRBJ2-1; 8 bases map to TRBD1. This CDR3 spans 16 amino acids. Trimming removed 2 bases from V and 4 bases from J; junction bases left unmatched: 7. Germline V gene data show CDR1 as SGHTA and CDR2 as FQGNSA. For the CDR3, the DNA is TGTGCCAGCAGCTTATTTATCGGACAGGGATACAATGAGCAGTTCTTC. Residues: CASSLFIGQGYNEQFF.

This clone was recorded only once. The chain uses TRBV5-8 and TRBJ2-7, with D maybe TRBD1 (5 bases). CDR1 and CDR2 from the germline V gene are SGHTS and YDEGEE. The CDR3 totals 13 residues. Trimming removed 0 bases from V and 7 bases from J, with 11 bases in between. The CDR3 sequence: CASSLASGWEQYF. CDR3 bases: TGTGCCAGCAGCTTGGCCTCAGGGTGGGAGCAGTACTTC. Full variable domain (missing parts from reference TRBV5-8 and TRBJ2-7): EAGVTQSPTHLIKTRGQQATLRCSPISGHTSVYWYQQALGLGLQFLLWYDEGEERNRGNFPPRFSGRQFPNYSSELNVNALELEDSALYLCASSLASGWEQYFGPGTRLTVT.

This clone was recorded once. The chain employs TRBV3-1 (or the pseudogene TRBV3-2) and TRBJ1-4; TRBD1 matches at 9 bases. V gave up 0 bases and J gave up 6 bases; unmatched junction bases: 2. CDR3 size: 15 residues. Germline values: CDR1 LGHDT, CDR2 YNNKEL (reference sequence). CDR3: CASSQDTGGDEKLFF. CDR3 nucleotide sequence: TGTGCCAGCAGCCAAGACACAGGGGGCGATGAAAAACTGTTTTTT.

The V gene is TRBV30, the J gene TRBJ1-6, with D possibly TRBD1 on 5 matching bases. The V gene lost 5 bases and the J gene lost 8 bases, with 13 bases spanning the gap. Per germline, CDR1 GTSNPN and CDR2 SVGIG (reference sequence). The CDR3 spans 13 residues. The CDR3 loop reads CAWAGTGDSPLHF. As DNA, the CDR3 is TGTGCCTGGGCCGGGACTGGGGATTCACCCCTCCACTTT.

The chain uses TRBV18 and TRBJ2-1; 8 bases are shared with TRBD2. Germline assignment: CDR1 KGHSH and CDR2 LQKENI. V was clipped by 3 bases and J by 5 bases; unmatched bases: 12. CDR3 length: 17 amino acids. CDR3 loop: CASSPPPGAGAHNEQFF. Here the CDR3 DNA reads TGTGCCAGCTCACCCCCGCCTGGAGCGGGGGCCCACAATGAGCAGTTCTTC. The entire variable domain, with the rest obtained from reference TRBV18 and TRBJ2-1, is as follows: NAGVMQNPRHLVRRRGQEARLRCSPMKGHSHVYWYRQLPEEGLKFMVYLQKENIIDESGMPKERFSAEFPKEGPSILRIQQVVRGDSAAYFCASSPPPGAGAHNEQFFGPGTRLTVL.

This chain joins TRBV19 and TRBJ2-7, with 9 bases fitting TRBD1. The germline V gene has CDR1 LNHDA and CDR2 SQIVND (reference sequence). The CDR3 sequence is 15 residues long. The J segment lost 13 bases and the V segment lost 6 bases, leaving 19 bases of the junction unmatched. The CDR3 is CASRDPGQGPREVYF. For the CDR3, the DNA is TGTGCCAGTAGAGACCCGGGACAGGGCCCCAGGGAGGTATACTTC.

This sequence joins TRBV10-1 and TRBJ1-5; no clear D gene. The CDR3 sequence is 19 residues long. The V and J ends lost 2 bases and 0 bases respectively, with 20 bases between them. Germline V gene sequence: CDR1 WNHNN, CDR2 SYGVQD (reference sequence). CDR3 residues: CASSEREEPPEYSNQPQHF. The CDR3 region has the DNA TGCGCCAGCAGTGAGAGGGAGGAACCCCCCGAATATAGCAATCAGCCCCAGCATTTT.

CDR3 nucleotides: TGTGCCACCAGCAGGGACAGGGGGCGTACGAGGGAAAAACTGTTTTTT. It translates to CATSRDRGRTREKLFF. The chain links TRBV15 to TRBJ1-4, with 11 bases aligning to TRBD1. V lost 3 bases and J lost 8; bases outside the gene matches: 8. Germline assignment: CDR1 LNHNV and CDR2 YYDKDF (reference sequence). This CDR3 contains 16 residues.

There are a few counts of this clone. The CDR3 nucleotides are TGTGCCAGCAGCCAAGATAATCAGGGGGCTATTTTACCCCTCCACTTT. Translation: CASSQDNQGAILPLHF. The chain uses TRBV3-1 (or the pseudogene TRBV3-2) and TRBJ1-6; 8 bases line up with TRBD1. Per the germline V gene, CDR1 is LGHDT and CDR2 is YNNKEL (reference sequence). The V segment lost 0 bases and the J segment 12 bases; nucleotides outside the gene matches: 10. The CDR3 has 16 residues.

The chain couples TRBV3-1 (or the pseudogene TRBV3-2) to TRBJ1-2, with 7 bases fitting TRBD1. The CDR3 has 15 amino acids. Germline V gene sequence: CDR1 LGHDT, CDR2 YNNKEL (reference sequence). Trimming removed 6 bases from V and 4 bases from J; junction bases left unmatched: 11. The CDR3 DNA follows: TGTGCCAGCAGACGCTCAGGGGGGTCGGGCTATGGCTACACCTTC. Protein sequence: CASRRSGGSGYGYTF.

This clone was counted only a few times. V gene TRBV10-2 combines with J gene TRBJ1-3; D possibly corresponds to TRBD1 (6 bases). The germline CDR1 and CDR2 sequences are WSHSY and SAAADI. V dropped 2 bases and J dropped 5 bases, with 22 bases sitting between them. The CDR3 has 18 amino acids. DNA for the CDR3: TGCGCCAGCAGTGAGCCCCGCTCTGAAACAGGGATCCGAAACACCATATATTTT. Residues: CASSEPRSETGIRNTIYF.

Details on this clone: The same CDR3 can be traced to other DNA sequences in this sample. The V and J genes are TRBV24-1 and TRBJ2-2; D perhaps matches TRBD1 (6 bases). CDR3 size: 16 residues. V lost 3 bases, J lost 0 bases, and 10 bases lay in between. Germline V gene sequence: CDR1 KGHDR, CDR2 SFDVKD. In DNA form, the CDR3 reads TGTGCCACCAGTGATCCCAGGGGCGCGAACACCGGGGAGCTGTTTTTT. It encodes CATSDPRGANTGELFF.

This clone came up once. The chain couples TRBV30 to TRBJ1-1; TRBD1 is a possible D gene (5 bases). This CDR3 comprises 13 residues. Trimming left V 2 bases short and J 1 base short, with 8 bases between. Germline lookup yields CDR1 GTSNPN and CDR2 SVGIG (reference sequence). The CDR3 region is CAWSTGQNTEAFF. As DNA, the CDR3 is TGTGCCTGGAGTACAGGACAGAACACTGAAGCTTTCTTT.